The text below deals with one T cell receptor beta chain. Its antigen is still unknown. The source of the sample is a study of Tregs in tolerant kidney transplant recipients. The CDR3 is 11 residues long. Germline CDR1 and CDR2: LNHDA and SQIVND (reference sequence). Thawed PBMCs were FACS-sorted into unstimulated CD4+CD25+CD127- regulatory T cells, CD4+CD25- non-regulatory cells, CD4 and CD8 cells. General observations from the study: Changing PCR primers prevented nucleotide comparison between some patients' samples.

TCRdb keeps only in-frame clones here, not all; method: immunoSEQ multiplex PCR. The sample carries around 77,000 clones, less than 98% recorded once. The chain employs TRBV19 and TRBJ1-5, with a possible D match to TRBD1 (6 bases). This clonotype was obtained from a human donor who received a combined kidney and bone marrow transplant. This sample comprised CD4+ T cells from blood, obtained before the transplant. The CDR3, as DNA: TGTGCTACAGGGAAAGTGCAGCCCCAGCATTTT. Translation: CATGKVQPQHF. Drawing the rest from reference TRBV19 and TRBJ1-5, the complete variable domain is DGGITQSPKYLFRKEGQNVTLSCEQNLNHDAMYWYRQDPGQGLRLIYYSQIVNDFQKGDIAEGYSVSREKKESFPLTVTSAQKNPTAFYLCATGKVQPQHFGDGTRLSIL.